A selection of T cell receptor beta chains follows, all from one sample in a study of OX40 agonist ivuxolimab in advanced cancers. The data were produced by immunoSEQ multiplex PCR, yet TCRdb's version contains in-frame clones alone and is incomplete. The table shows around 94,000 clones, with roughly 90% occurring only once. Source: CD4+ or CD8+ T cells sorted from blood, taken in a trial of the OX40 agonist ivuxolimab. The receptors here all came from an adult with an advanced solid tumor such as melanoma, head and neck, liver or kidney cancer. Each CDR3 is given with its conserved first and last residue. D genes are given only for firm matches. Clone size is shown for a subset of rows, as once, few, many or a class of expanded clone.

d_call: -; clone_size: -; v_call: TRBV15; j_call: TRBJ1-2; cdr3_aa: CATSNSLRIDYYGYTF; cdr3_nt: TGTGCCACCAGCAATAGCCTCCGGATTGACTACTATGGCTACACCTTC
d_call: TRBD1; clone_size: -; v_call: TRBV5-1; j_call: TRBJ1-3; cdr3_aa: CASSLGTGAGNTIYF; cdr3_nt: TGCGCCAGCAGCCTTGGGACAGGGGCCGGAAACACCATATATTTT
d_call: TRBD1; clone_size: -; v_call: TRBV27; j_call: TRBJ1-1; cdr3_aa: CASSIGGRSAFF; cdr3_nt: TGTGCCAGCTCTATAGGGGGCCGCTCAGCTTTCTTT
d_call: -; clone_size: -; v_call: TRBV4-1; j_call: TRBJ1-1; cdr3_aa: CASSQDHGSVEAFF; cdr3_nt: TGCGCCAGCAGCCAAGATCATGGGTCGGTGGAAGCTTTCTTT
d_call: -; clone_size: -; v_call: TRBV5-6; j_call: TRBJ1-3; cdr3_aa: CASSLAGLGNTIYF; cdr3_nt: TGTGCCAGCAGCTTGGCCGGCCTTGGAAACACCATATATTTT
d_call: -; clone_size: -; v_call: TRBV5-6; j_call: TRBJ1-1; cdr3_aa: CASSLRTVMGEAFF; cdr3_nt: TGTGCCAGCAGCCTGCGGACAGTCATGGGTGAAGCTTTCTTT
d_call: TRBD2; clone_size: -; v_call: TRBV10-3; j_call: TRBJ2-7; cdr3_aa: CAISDPSGRQYEQYF; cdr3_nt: TGTGCCATCAGTGACCCTAGCGGGAGGCAGTACGAGCAGTACTTC
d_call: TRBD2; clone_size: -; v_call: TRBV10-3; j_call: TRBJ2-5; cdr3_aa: CAISEGGGEETQYF; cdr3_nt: TGTGCCATCAGTGAGGGCGGGGGAGAAGAGACCCAGTACTTC
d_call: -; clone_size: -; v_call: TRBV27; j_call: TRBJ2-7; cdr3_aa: CASSLIGNEQYF; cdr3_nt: TGTGCCAGCAGTTTAATCGGCAACGAGCAGTACTTC
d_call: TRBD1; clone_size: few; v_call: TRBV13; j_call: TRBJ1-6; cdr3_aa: CASSPGQGAGNSPLHF; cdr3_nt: TGTGCCAGCAGCCCGGGACAGGGGGCAGGTAATTCACCCCTCCACTTT
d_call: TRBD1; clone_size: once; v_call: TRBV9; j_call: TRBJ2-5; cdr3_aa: CASSVGTGGTAQYF; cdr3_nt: TGTGCCAGCAGCGTGGGGACAGGTGGGACGGCCCAGTACTTC
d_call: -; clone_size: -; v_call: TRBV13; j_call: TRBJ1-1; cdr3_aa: CASSLDPENTEAFF; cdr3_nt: TGTGCCAGCAGCTTAGATCCAGAGAACACTGAAGCTTTCTTT
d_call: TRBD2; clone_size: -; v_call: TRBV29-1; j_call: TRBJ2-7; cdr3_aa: CSAIGGASYEQYF; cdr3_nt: TGCAGCGCAATCGGGGGGGCCTCCTACGAGCAGTACTTC
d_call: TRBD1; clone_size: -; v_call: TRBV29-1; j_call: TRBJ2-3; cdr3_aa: CSVIETGITDTQYF; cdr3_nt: TGCAGCGTCATCGAGACAGGGATCACAGATACGCAGTATTTT
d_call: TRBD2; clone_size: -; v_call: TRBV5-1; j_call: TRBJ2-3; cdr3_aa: CASSLLAREITDTQYF; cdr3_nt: TGCGCCAGCAGCTTATTAGCGCGGGAGATCACAGATACGCAGTATTTT
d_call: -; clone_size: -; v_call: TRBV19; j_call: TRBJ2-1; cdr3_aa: CASSISGQDNEQFF; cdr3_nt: TGTGCCAGTAGTATATCCGGGCAGGACAATGAGCAGTTCTTC
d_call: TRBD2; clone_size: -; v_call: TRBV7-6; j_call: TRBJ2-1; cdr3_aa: CASSSLAGGYNEQFF; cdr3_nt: TGTGCCAGCAGCTCTCTAGCGGGGGGTTACAATGAGCAGTTCTTC
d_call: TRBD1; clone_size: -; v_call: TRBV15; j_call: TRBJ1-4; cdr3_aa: CATSRDRGTGTGFFPTNEKLFF; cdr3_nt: TGTGCCACCAGCAGAGACCGGGGTACCGGGACAGGGTTTTTCCCAACTAATGAAAAACTGTTTTTT
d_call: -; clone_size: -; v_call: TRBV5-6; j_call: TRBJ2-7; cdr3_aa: CASSTPYEQYF; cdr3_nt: TGTGCCAGCAGCACCCCCTACGAGCAGTACTTC
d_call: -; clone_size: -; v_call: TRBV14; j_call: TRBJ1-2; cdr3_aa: CASSQGGWGNGYTF; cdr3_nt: TGTGCCAGCAGCCAAGGAGGGTGGGGTAATGGCTACACCTTC
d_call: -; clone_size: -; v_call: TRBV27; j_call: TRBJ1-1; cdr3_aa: CASSWGKDTEAFF; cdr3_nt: TGTGCCAGCAGTTGGGGGAAAGACACTGAAGCTTTCTTT
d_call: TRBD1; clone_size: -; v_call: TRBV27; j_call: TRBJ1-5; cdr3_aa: CASRSGQGTLLRQPQHF; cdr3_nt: TGTGCCAGCAGATCCGGACAGGGGACGTTACTGCGTCAGCCCCAGCATTTT
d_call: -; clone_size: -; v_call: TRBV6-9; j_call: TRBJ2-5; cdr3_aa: CASSYSVGDF; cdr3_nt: TGTGCCAGCAGTTATAGCGTCGGGGACTTC
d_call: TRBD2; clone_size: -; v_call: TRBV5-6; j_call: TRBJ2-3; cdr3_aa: CASSQLAGEPSDTQYF; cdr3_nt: TGTGCCAGCAGCCAATTAGCGGGAGAACCCTCAGATACGCAGTATTTT
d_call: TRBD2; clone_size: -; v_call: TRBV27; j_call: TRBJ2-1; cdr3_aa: CASNLGPSGYNEQFF; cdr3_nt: TGTGCCAGCAACTTAGGTCCTAGCGGCTACAATGAGCAGTTCTTC
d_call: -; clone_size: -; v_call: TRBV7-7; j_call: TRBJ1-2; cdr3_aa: CASSLGHLYGYTF; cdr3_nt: TGTGCTAGCAGCTTAGGGCACCTCTATGGCTACACCTTC
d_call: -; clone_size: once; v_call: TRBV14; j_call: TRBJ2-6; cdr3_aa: CASRQSRANVLTF; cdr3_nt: TGTGCCAGCAGACAAAGTCGGGCCAACGTCCTGACTTTC
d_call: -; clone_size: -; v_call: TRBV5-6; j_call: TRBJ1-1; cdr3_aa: CASSWWDIAMTMNTEAFF; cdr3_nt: TGTGCCAGCAGCTGGTGGGACATCGCCATGACCATGAACACTGAAGCTTTCTTT
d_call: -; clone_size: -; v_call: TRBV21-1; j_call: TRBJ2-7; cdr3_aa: CASSKGLAELMYEQYF; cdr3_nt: TGTGCCAGCAGCAAAGGGTTAGCGGAGCTTATGTACGAGCAGTACTTC
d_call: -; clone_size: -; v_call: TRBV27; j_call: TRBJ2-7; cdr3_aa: CASSIRPGNEQYF; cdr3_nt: TGTGCCAGCAGTATCCGGCCCGGGAACGAGCAGTACTTC
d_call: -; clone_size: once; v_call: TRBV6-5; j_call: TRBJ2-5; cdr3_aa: CASSYGREETQYF; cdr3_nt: TGTGCCAGCAGTTACGGCAGGGAAGAGACCCAGTACTTC
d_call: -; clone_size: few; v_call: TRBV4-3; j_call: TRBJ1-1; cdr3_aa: CASRVGGEAFF; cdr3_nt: TGCGCCAGCAGGGTAGGTGGCGAAGCTTTCTTT
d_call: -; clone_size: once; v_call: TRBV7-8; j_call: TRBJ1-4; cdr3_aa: CASSLRRPGTNEKLFF; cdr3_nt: TGTGCCAGCAGCTTACGGAGGCCAGGGACTAATGAAAAACTGTTTTTT
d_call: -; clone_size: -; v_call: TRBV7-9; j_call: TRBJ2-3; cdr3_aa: CASSHPGADTQYF; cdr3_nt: TGTGCCAGCAGCCATCCTGGGGCAGATACGCAGTATTTT
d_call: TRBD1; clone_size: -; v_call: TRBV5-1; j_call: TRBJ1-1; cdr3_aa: CASSWDDKTGQGTEAFF; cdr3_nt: TGCGCCAGCAGCTGGGATGATAAAACGGGACAGGGCACTGAAGCTTTCTTT
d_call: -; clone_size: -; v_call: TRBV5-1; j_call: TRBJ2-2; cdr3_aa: CATTGPNTGELFF; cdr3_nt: TGCGCCACCACAGGGCCGAACACCGGGGAGCTGTTTTTT
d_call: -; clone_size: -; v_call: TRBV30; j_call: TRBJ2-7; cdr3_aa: CAWRFWGREQYF; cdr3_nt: TGTGCCTGGAGGTTCTGGGGGCGGGAGCAGTACTTC
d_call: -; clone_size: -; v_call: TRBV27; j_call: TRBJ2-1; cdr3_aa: CASTPLPGNEQFF; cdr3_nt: TGTGCCAGCACTCCCTTGCCGGGGAATGAGCAGTTCTTC
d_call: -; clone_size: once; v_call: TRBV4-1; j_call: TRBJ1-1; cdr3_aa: CASSQVYGALNTEAFF; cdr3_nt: TGCGCCAGCAGCCAAGTTTACGGGGCGTTGAACACTGAAGCTTTCTTT
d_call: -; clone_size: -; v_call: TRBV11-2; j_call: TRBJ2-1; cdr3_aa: CASSLVQGNEQFF; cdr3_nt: TGTGCCAGCAGCTTAGTGCAAGGGAATGAGCAGTTCTTC
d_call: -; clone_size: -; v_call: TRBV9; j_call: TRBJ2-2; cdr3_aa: CASSDLKAGPNTGELFF; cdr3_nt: TGTGCCAGCAGCGACCTGAAGGCGGGCCCGAACACCGGGGAGCTGTTTTTT
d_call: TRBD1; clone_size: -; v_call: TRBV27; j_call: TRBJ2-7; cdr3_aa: CASSPLDRGLSEQYF; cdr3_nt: TGTGCCAGCAGTCCTCTAGACAGGGGTTTGAGCGAGCAGTACTTC
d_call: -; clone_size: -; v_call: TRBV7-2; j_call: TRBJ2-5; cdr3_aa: CASSSPGQKQETQYF; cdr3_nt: TGTGCCAGCAGCTCCCCCGGACAGAAGCAAGAGACCCAGTACTTC
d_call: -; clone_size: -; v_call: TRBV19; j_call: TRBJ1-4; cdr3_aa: CASSRGNEKLFF; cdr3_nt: TGTGCCAGTAGTAGGGGTAATGAAAAACTGTTTTTT
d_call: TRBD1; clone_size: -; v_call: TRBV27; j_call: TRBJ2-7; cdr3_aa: CASSPQGAPFEQYF; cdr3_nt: TGTGCCAGCAGTCCCCAGGGGGCCCCCTTCGAGCAGTACTTC
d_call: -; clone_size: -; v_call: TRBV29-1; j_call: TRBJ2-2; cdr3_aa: CSVEEGATANTGELFF; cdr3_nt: TGCAGCGTTGAAGAAGGAGCTACAGCAAACACCGGGGAGCTGTTTTTT
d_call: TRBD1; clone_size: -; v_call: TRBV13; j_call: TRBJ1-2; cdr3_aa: CASSSTGGPPYGYTF; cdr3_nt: TGTGCCAGCAGCTCGACAGGGGGCCCACCATATGGCTACACCTTC